This is a list of T cell receptor beta chains from one sample in a study of tumor-infiltrating lymphocytes in localized non-small cell lung cancer. Some clones are missing from TCRdb's copy, which holds only in-frame ones; the method was immunoSEQ multiplex PCR. The data contain approximately 15,000 clones, more than 40% of them singletons. What was sequenced was lung tumor tissue. These receptors were collected from a human donor with non-small cell lung cancer. Both conserved end residues are part of each CDR3. Each record gives: V gene, J gene, D gene, clone size, CDR3 DNA, CDR3 protein. D genes are given only for firm matches. Size tells how often a clone was seen (once, few, many) or the class of an expanded clone, and some rows leave it out.

V: TRBV18; J: TRBJ1-1; D: -; size: few; DNA: TGTGCCAGCTCACTCTTCAATGAACGCATGATGAACACTGAAGCTTTCTTT; CDR3: CASSLFNERMMNTEAFF
V: TRBV6-5; J: TRBJ1-5; D: -; size: -; DNA: TGTGCCAGCAGTTCAAGGGGGGGCAATCAGCCCCAGCATTTT; CDR3: CASSSRGGNQPQHF
V: TRBV7-3; J: TRBJ2-5; D: TRBD2; size: -; DNA: TGTGCCAGCAGCTTAAGTAGCGGGGGGCTGGAGACCCAGTACTTC; CDR3: CASSLSSGGLETQYF
V: TRBV9; J: TRBJ2-5; D: TRBD2; size: many; DNA: TGTGCCAGCAACCAACTAGCGGGGAGCCAAGAGACCCAGTACTTC; CDR3: CASNQLAGSQETQYF
V: TRBV28; J: TRBJ1-4; D: -; size: -; DNA: TGTGCCAGCAGTTCCCCCGACGGAGCAACTAATGAAAAACTGTTTTTT; CDR3: CASSSPDGATNEKLFF
V: TRBV5-6; J: TRBJ2-3; D: -; size: -; DNA: TGTGCCAGCAGGGTCCTTAGCACAGATACGCAGTATTTT; CDR3: CASRVLSTDTQYF
V: TRBV4-1; J: TRBJ1-2; D: -; size: many; DNA: TGCGCCAGCAGCCAAGATCGCACGGGAGCGAACTATGGCTACACCTTC; CDR3: CASSQDRTGANYGYTF
V: TRBV7-3; J: TRBJ2-1; D: TRBD1; size: -; DNA: TGTGCCAGCAGCCCTGGGACAGGGATAAATGAGCAGTTCTTC; CDR3: CASSPGTGINEQFF
V: TRBV9; J: TRBJ2-5; D: TRBD2; size: few; DNA: TGTGCCAGCAGCGGATGGGGGGGGATAGAGGGCCAAGAGACCCAGTACTTC; CDR3: CASSGWGGIEGQETQYF
V: TRBV11-1; J: TRBJ2-7; D: -; size: few; DNA: TGTGCCAGCAGCCCCGGGGGTTGGGGATCCCAGGTCTACGAGCAGTACTTC; CDR3: CASSPGGWGSQVYEQYF
V: TRBV6-5; J: TRBJ1-2; D: -; size: -; DNA: TGTGCCAGCAGTTACTCGGCAGGGCCCACTAACTATGGCTACACCTTC; CDR3: CASSYSAGPTNYGYTF
V: TRBV9; J: TRBJ2-5; D: -; size: -; DNA: TGTGCCAGCAGCAAACTCACAGGGAGGAGAGAGACCCAGTACTTC; CDR3: CASSKLTGRRETQYF
V: TRBV19; J: TRBJ1-4; D: -; size: few; DNA: TGTGCCAGTAGTATCCCGAGGAGGGAAGAAAAACTGTTTTTT; CDR3: CASSIPRREEKLFF
V: TRBV6-5; J: TRBJ2-2; D: -; size: -; DNA: TGTGCCAGCAGTTACCCCGCCGGGACTCTGTCCGGGGAGCTGTTTTTT; CDR3: CASSYPAGTLSGELFF
V: TRBV9; J: TRBJ2-2; D: -; size: many; DNA: TGTGCCAGCAGCGTCGCAGGGGATACGATCGGGGAGCTGTTTTTT; CDR3: CASSVAGDTIGELFF
V: TRBV7-9; J: TRBJ1-2; D: -; size: many; DNA: TGTGCCAGCAGCTTGGACAGAATCTATGGCTACACCTTC; CDR3: CASSLDRIYGYTF
V: TRBV9; J: TRBJ2-2; D: -; size: -; DNA: TGTGCCAGCAGTTTAGTGAACACCGGGGAGCTGTTTTTT; CDR3: CASSLVNTGELFF
V: TRBV4-2; J: TRBJ2-4; D: -; size: -; DNA: TGTGCCAGCAGTAGGGACCCCGACCTAGCCAAAAACATTCAGTACTTC; CDR3: CASSRDPDLAKNIQYF
V: TRBV5-1; J: TRBJ2-7; D: TRBD2; size: few; DNA: TGCGCCAGCAGCTTGGCCGACGGGACTAGCGGGGGGGCGTACGAGCAGTACTTC; CDR3: CASSLADGTSGGAYEQYF
V: TRBV6-4; J: TRBJ2-1; D: -; size: -; DNA: TGTGCCAGCAGTGTGGGTGGGGGCCAACGGACTGAGCAGTTCTTC; CDR3: CASSVGGGQRTEQFF
V: TRBV6-1; J: TRBJ2-3; D: -; size: -; DNA: TGTGCCAGCAGTCGGGACCTAGAGGGCACAGATACGCAGTATTTT; CDR3: CASSRDLEGTDTQYF
V: TRBV15; J: TRBJ1-1; D: -; size: few; DNA: TGTGCCACCAGCAGAGATCCTAGGGAGACTGAAGCTTTCTTT; CDR3: CATSRDPRETEAFF
V: TRBV5-1; J: TRBJ1-3; D: -; size: few; DNA: TGCGCCAGCAGCCGGGACAATCCCTCTGGAAACACCATATATTTT; CDR3: CASSRDNPSGNTIYF
V: TRBV6-5; J: TRBJ2-1; D: -; size: -; DNA: TGTGCCAGCAGTTACTTGGGGGGTTCGGACAATGAGCAGTTCTTC; CDR3: CASSYLGGSDNEQFF
V: TRBV6-5; J: TRBJ1-2; D: -; size: -; DNA: TGTGCCAGCATTTCGAATCGGGACATCTATGGCTACACCTTC; CDR3: CASISNRDIYGYTF
V: TRBV7-3; J: TRBJ1-2; D: TRBD1; size: -; DNA: TGTGCCAGCAGCACCGAAGGACAGGAATACTATGGCTACACCTTC; CDR3: CASSTEGQEYYGYTF
V: TRBV27; J: TRBJ2-1; D: TRBD2; size: -; DNA: TGTGCCAGCACTCATAGTGGGACTAGCGGCTACAATGAGCAGTTCTTC; CDR3: CASTHSGTSGYNEQFF
V: TRBV7-9; J: TRBJ1-2; D: -; size: once; DNA: TGTGCCAGCAGCCAACAGGAATATAGCCATGGCTACACCTTC; CDR3: CASSQQEYSHGYTF
V: TRBV5-6; J: TRBJ2-1; D: -; size: medium-sized; DNA: TGTGCCAGCAGCTCCCGTTACAATGAGCAGTTCTTC; CDR3: CASSSRYNEQFF
V: TRBV7-2; J: TRBJ2-1; D: TRBD2; size: few; DNA: TGTGCCAGCAGCTTAACCTGGACTAGCGCCAATGAGCAGTTCTTC; CDR3: CASSLTWTSANEQFF
V: TRBV10-1; J: TRBJ2-2; D: -; size: -; DNA: TGCGCCAGCAGTGCTGACACCGGGGAGCTGTTTTTT; CDR3: CASSADTGELFF
V: TRBV28; J: TRBJ1-2; D: TRBD1; size: -; DNA: TGTGCCAGCAGTTCGCCGGGACAGAGTAACTATGGCTACACCTTC; CDR3: CASSSPGQSNYGYTF
V: TRBV7-8; J: TRBJ1-2; D: -; size: -; DNA: TGTGCCAGCAGCTTCGGGACGACTAACTATGGCTACACCTTC; CDR3: CASSFGTTNYGYTF
V: TRBV10-3; J: TRBJ2-7; D: TRBD1; size: few; DNA: TGTGCCATCAGGGAGACAGGGCTGAACTACGAGCAGTACTTC; CDR3: CAIRETGLNYEQYF
V: TRBV7-7; J: TRBJ2-7; D: -; size: few; DNA: TGTGCCAGCAGCAGTCCGACAGGACCAACCTTCGAGCAGTACTTC; CDR3: CASSSPTGPTFEQYF
V: TRBV4-3; J: TRBJ2-7; D: -; size: once; DNA: TGCGCCAGCAGCCAATCCAGTACCGAGCAGTACTTC; CDR3: CASSQSSTEQYF
V: TRBV6-1; J: TRBJ2-1; D: -; size: few; DNA: TGTGCCAGCACCCAAAGGGGGGGCTATGGCAATGAGCAGTTCTTC; CDR3: CASTQRGGYGNEQFF
V: TRBV27; J: TRBJ2-7; D: TRBD1; size: -; DNA: TGTGCCAGCAGTTTTGCGTCAGGGGGATCCTACGAGCAGTACTTC; CDR3: CASSFASGGSYEQYF
V: TRBV5-3; J: TRBJ2-7; D: -; size: -; DNA: TGTGCCGGGCCGGGACACTTCTCCTACGAGCAGTACTTC; CDR3: CAGPGHFSYEQYF
V: TRBV5-1; J: TRBJ2-7; D: TRBD1; size: -; DNA: TGCGCCAGCAGTCCCGGGGACAGGGTTCAAAACGAGCAGTACTTC; CDR3: CASSPGDRVQNEQYF
V: TRBV6-1; J: TRBJ2-7; D: -; size: many; DNA: TGTGCCAGCACCTACTCTTACGAGCAGTACTTC; CDR3: CASTYSYEQYF
V: TRBV7-3; J: TRBJ2-2; D: -; size: -; DNA: TGTGCCAGCAGCTCCATCAGGGGGGGGACCGGGGAGCTGTTTTTT; CDR3: CASSSIRGGTGELFF
V: TRBV14; J: TRBJ1-1; D: -; size: few; DNA: TGTGCCAGCAGCCCCCTCGGGGCGAACACTGAAGCTTTCTTT; CDR3: CASSPLGANTEAFF
V: TRBV11-1; J: TRBJ1-6; D: TRBD1; size: -; DNA: TGTGCCAGCAGCCCAAGGGACAGGGGGCCCTCACCCCTCCACTTT; CDR3: CASSPRDRGPSPLHF